Listed below are T cell receptor beta chains from one sample, sequenced in a study of T cell repertoires in cytomegalovirus infection. MiXCR, applied by TCRdb to the reads, yields one record per CDR3 protein. The data hold some 920,000 distinct CDR3 sequences, with roughly 31% observed a single time. Antigens for these TCRs are unknown. The sample was cultured CD8+ T cells from PBMCs, taken from culture after CMV antigen stimulation. These receptors were collected from a human donor in good health (CMV status not recorded). Some clones in this sample may be carry-over from other donors' samples. Both conserved end residues are part of each CDR3. Each record gives: D gene, clone size, J gene, V gene, CDR3 protein, CDR3 DNA. D genes are given only for firm matches. Size is omitted from some rows. Given values are once, few, many or a class for expanded clones.

d_gene: -; abundance: -; j_gene: TRBJ1-5; v_gene: TRBV19; CDR3aa: CASSSFTGISNQPQHF; CDR3nt: TGTGCCAGTAGTAGCTTTACAGGTATTAGCAATCAGCCCCAGCATTTT
d_gene: TRBD1; abundance: once; j_gene: TRBJ2-1; v_gene: TRBV5-6; CDR3aa: CASSAGQGWGYNEQFF; CDR3nt: TGTGCCAGCAGCGCGGGACAGGGTTGGGGATACAATGAGCAGTTCTTC
d_gene: TRBD1; abundance: -; j_gene: TRBJ2-5; v_gene: TRBV19; CDR3aa: CASSIPGGRETQYF; CDR3nt: TGTGCCAGTAGTATTCCAGGGGGAAGAGAGACCCAGTACTTC
d_gene: -; abundance: -; j_gene: TRBJ2-2; v_gene: TRBV6-2/TRBV6-3; CDR3aa: CASSYAGVTGELFF; CDR3nt: TGTGCCAGCAGTTACGCCGGGGTCACCGGGGAGCTGTTTTTT
d_gene: TRBD2; abundance: many; j_gene: TRBJ2-3; v_gene: TRBV7-9; CDR3aa: CASSLYGGETDTQYF; CDR3nt: TGTGCCAGCAGCTTATACGGGGGGGAAACAGATACGCAGTATTTT
d_gene: TRBD2; abundance: -; j_gene: TRBJ2-1; v_gene: TRBV6-1; CDR3aa: CASTTPGGYNEQFF; CDR3nt: TGTGCCAGCACTACCCCGGGGGGCTACAATGAGCAGTTCTTC
d_gene: TRBD1; abundance: few; j_gene: TRBJ2-7; v_gene: TRBV19; CDR3aa: CASSGRDSLYEQYF; CDR3nt: TGTGCCAGTAGTGGCCGGGACAGCCTCTACGAGCAGTACTTC
d_gene: -; abundance: -; j_gene: TRBJ1-5; v_gene: TRBV4-3; CDR3aa: CASSQEGEANSNQPQHF; CDR3nt: TGCGCCAGCAGCCAAGAAGGGGAGGCTAATAGCAATCAGCCCCAGCATTTT
d_gene: TRBD1; abundance: once; j_gene: TRBJ1-1; v_gene: TRBV28; CDR3aa: CASSLFIDRVTEAFF; CDR3nt: TGTGCCAGCAGTTTGTTTATTGACAGGGTCACTGAAGCTTTCTTT
d_gene: -; abundance: few; j_gene: TRBJ2-1; v_gene: TRBV7-9; CDR3aa: CASSLGQHNEQFF; CDR3nt: TGTGCCAGCAGCTTAGGACAGCACAATGAGCAGTTCTTC
d_gene: TRBD1; abundance: few; j_gene: TRBJ2-6; v_gene: TRBV7-3; CDR3aa: CASSAQTGGGGANVLTF; CDR3nt: TGTGCCAGCAGCGCCCAGACAGGGGGTGGTGGGGCCAACGTCCTGACTTTC
d_gene: -; abundance: -; j_gene: TRBJ1-5; v_gene: TRBV20-1; CDR3aa: CSVRAGAGQPQHF; CDR3nt: TGCAGTGTCAGAGCGGGGGCCGGGCAGCCCCAGCATTTT
d_gene: -; abundance: -; j_gene: TRBJ1-2; v_gene: TRBV4-3; CDR3aa: CASSQAGPADYGYTF; CDR3nt: TGCGCCAGCAGCCAAGCCGGGCCAGCCGACTATGGCTACACCTTC
d_gene: -; abundance: -; j_gene: TRBJ2-1; v_gene: TRBV7-9; CDR3aa: CASSSDALNEQFF; CDR3nt: TGTGCCAGCAGCTCGGACGCGCTCAATGAGCAGTTCTTC
d_gene: -; abundance: -; j_gene: TRBJ2-3; v_gene: TRBV29-1; CDR3aa: CSMPTPVGGQYF; CDR3nt: TGCAGTATGCCGACTCCGGTCGGGGGGCAGTATTTT
d_gene: -; abundance: -; j_gene: TRBJ1-5; v_gene: TRBV19; CDR3aa: CASAQGDNQPQHF; CDR3nt: TGTGCCAGTGCGCAGGGCGACAATCAGCCCCAGCATTTT
d_gene: -; abundance: many; j_gene: TRBJ2-1; v_gene: TRBV7-2; CDR3aa: CASSLTQGPYNEQFF; CDR3nt: TGTGCCAGCAGCTTAACACAGGGTCCCTACAATGAGCAGTTCTTC
d_gene: -; abundance: few; j_gene: TRBJ2-3; v_gene: TRBV10-1; CDR3aa: CASSDGSSTDTQYF; CDR3nt: TGCGCCAGCAGTGATGGTAGCAGCACAGATACGCAGTATTTT
d_gene: TRBD1; abundance: -; j_gene: TRBJ2-1; v_gene: TRBV12-3/TRBV12-4; CDR3aa: CASVVPSGQGTSVGNEQFF; CDR3nt: TGTGCCAGCGTAGTACCGTCCGGACAGGGAACAAGCGTGGGCAATGAGCAGTTCTTC
d_gene: -; abundance: many; j_gene: TRBJ2-1; v_gene: TRBV6-1; CDR3aa: CASSEEGSGYNEQFF; CDR3nt: TGTGCCAGCAGTGAAGAGGGTTCAGGGTACAATGAGCAGTTCTTC
d_gene: TRBD1; abundance: -; j_gene: TRBJ1-1; v_gene: TRBV6-6; CDR3aa: CASSYTTGTDWAFF; CDR3nt: TGTGCCAGCAGTTACACGACAGGGACCGACTGGGCTTTCTTT
d_gene: -; abundance: -; j_gene: TRBJ2-2; v_gene: TRBV5-5; CDR3aa: CASSLVGQTNTGELFF; CDR3nt: TGTGCCAGCAGCTTGGTGGGGCAGACAAACACCGGGGAGCTGTTTTTT
d_gene: -; abundance: few; j_gene: TRBJ2-4; v_gene: TRBV12-3/TRBV12-4; CDR3aa: CASSLEGENIQYF; CDR3nt: TGTGCCAGCAGTTTAGAGGGTGAAAACATTCAGTACTTC
d_gene: TRBD1; abundance: few; j_gene: TRBJ2-7; v_gene: TRBV6-5; CDR3aa: CASRRPGQVYYEQYF; CDR3nt: TGTGCCAGCAGACGGCCCGGACAGGTTTACTACGAGCAGTACTTC
d_gene: -; abundance: -; j_gene: TRBJ2-2; v_gene: TRBV19; CDR3aa: CASSMSAGHGELFF; CDR3nt: TGTGCCAGTAGTATGTCAGCCGGGCACGGGGAGCTGTTTTTT
d_gene: -; abundance: -; j_gene: TRBJ1-2; v_gene: TRBV7-6; CDR3aa: CASSPPESGSNYGYTF; CDR3nt: TGTGCCAGCAGCCCACCCGAATCGGGATCCAACTATGGCTACACCTTC
d_gene: -; abundance: few; j_gene: TRBJ2-1; v_gene: TRBV9; CDR3aa: CASSVGGGPWNEQFF; CDR3nt: TGTGCCAGCAGCGTAGGGGGGGGCCCTTGGAATGAGCAGTTCTTC
d_gene: -; abundance: -; j_gene: TRBJ1-1; v_gene: TRBV7-4; CDR3aa: CAGTGGDTEAFF; CDR3nt: TGTGCCGGGACCGGGGGCGACACTGAAGCTTTCTTT
d_gene: TRBD1; abundance: few; j_gene: TRBJ2-1; v_gene: TRBV7-9; CDR3aa: CASSGQGLSYNEQFF; CDR3nt: TGTGCCAGCAGCGGACAGGGGCTTTCGTACAATGAGCAGTTCTTC
d_gene: TRBD2; abundance: -; j_gene: TRBJ2-1; v_gene: TRBV28; CDR3aa: CASSLGASGSEQFF; CDR3nt: TGTGCCAGCAGTTTAGGGGCTAGCGGAAGTGAGCAGTTCTTC
d_gene: -; abundance: -; j_gene: TRBJ2-1; v_gene: TRBV24-1; CDR3aa: CATSGRVYNEQFF; CDR3nt: TGTGCCACCAGTGGGAGGGTCTACAATGAGCAGTTCTTC
d_gene: -; abundance: -; j_gene: TRBJ2-1; v_gene: TRBV7-6; CDR3aa: CASSTSDRDKYNEQFF; CDR3nt: TGTGCCAGCAGCACTTCTGATCGTGACAAATACAATGAGCAGTTCTTC
d_gene: TRBD1; abundance: few; j_gene: TRBJ2-7; v_gene: TRBV12-3/TRBV12-4; CDR3aa: CASSLGTGVHEQYF; CDR3nt: TGTGCCAGCAGTTTAGGGACAGGGGTGCACGAGCAGTACTTC
d_gene: TRBD2; abundance: -; j_gene: TRBJ2-1; v_gene: TRBV20-1; CDR3aa: CSASPRGAAYNEQFF; CDR3nt: TGCAGTGCAAGTCCGCGGGGGGCAGCCTACAATGAGCAGTTCTTC
d_gene: -; abundance: -; j_gene: TRBJ1-2; v_gene: TRBV2; CDR3aa: CASSGRPSYGYTF; CDR3nt: TGTGCCAGCAGTGGACGGCCCAGCTATGGCTACACCTTC
d_gene: -; abundance: -; j_gene: TRBJ1-1; v_gene: TRBV7-9; CDR3aa: CASRLAGSKNTEAFF; CDR3nt: TGTGCCAGCAGACTGGCAGGGAGTAAGAACACTGAAGCTTTCTTT